This entry describes one T cell receptor (beta chain). Many counts were recorded for this clonotype. Its target antigen remains unknown. No base qualities exist here, and no much larger clone lies one base off it. These data come from a study of human T cells and chemical hapten exposure (TCRdb year 2021). Context from the whole study: For sensitization, 2% DPC in acetone was applied to an approximately 2 cm by approximately 2 cm area of upper inner arm skin. Patients additionally received weekly therapeutic DPC doses to the scalp throughout the approximately 25-week study period. Patch tests used Finn chambers with 0.01% DPC on the upper back, scored after 6 days by International Contact Dermatitis Research Group standards. Alopecia areata with under or over 50% scalp involvement, alopecia totalis and alopecia universalis were represented in the patient cohort, which was mostly female. Libraries were pooled for sequencing, and per-sample TCR yields varied mainly because of small differences in library volumes within the pool. In alopecia patients, the study followed how the peripheral blood TCR repertoire changed in vivo over primary and secondary sensitization to diphenylcyclopropenone (DPC), a hapten. Patient blood was sampled pre-sensitization (week 0) and at 2, 6 and about 24 weeks after DPC sensitization. Around 30 alopecia patients provided blood for TCR sequencing at one to four time points (pre-sensitization, 2, 6 and 24 weeks). Points the paper makes about the study in general: Compared with pre-sensitization or healthy control sets, expanded TCRs formed significantly more large CDR3 similarity clusters, which is consistent with antigen-driven responses. DPC sensitization did not change how many TCRs were above 1 in 1000 frequency, and no evidence was found of alterations in global repertoire structure. Repeated subsampling changed both the strength of the expansion versus patch-test correlation and the threshold at which that correlation became significant. Because all patients had alopecia, a presumed autoimmune disease, the immune response of the patients might differ from that of healthy individuals. A positive correlation was found between the number of PT1 expanded TCRs and patch test score, with significance reached at thresholds 8, 16 and 32 but not 4.

The library was produced with RACE. Sequencer: NextSeq 500. Library preparation attached unique molecular identifiers to individual cDNA molecules for quantitative, reproducible TCR counting. For every blood RNA sample, sequencing covered both the TCR alpha and TCR beta chains. In the authors' own workflow: Samples had a median of roughly 100,000 TCRs, with a range from roughly 20,000 to 700,000. V, J and CDR3 annotation of the TCR reads was performed with the Decombinator software suite. Every sample was subsampled to the same number of TCRs (28,000) for the PS versus PT1 abundance plots. TCRs were defined as expanded if absent before sensitization and observed at least eight times at the 2-week time point. Using fastp at Q25 and MiXCR, TCRdb reprocessed the public reads and kept productive beta chains. Duplicate CDR3 protein sequences are folded into a single record with the most common DNA and genes. The V and J calls reflect TCRdb's pipeline rather than the authors' work. The sample table shows about 350,000 distinct CDR3 sequences, and around 6% are seen once. In total, the top ten clones hold under 7% of the sample.

Reading the germline V gene (reference sequence) gives CDR1 SGHKS and CDR2 YYEKEE. Measured from the cysteine to the phenylalanine, the CDR3 is 15 residues long. Only CDR3 DNA is held: 45 bases, read in frame from base 1. V loses 4 bases at its end and J loses 3 bases; junction bases beyond the gene matches: 8. The time point label of this sample denotes: patch test 2, 6 weeks after DPC sensitization. Taken with the paper, the label for treatment or condition translates to: therapeutic diphenylcyclopropenone sensitization with weekly scalp DPC. Blood at each patch-test visit was drawn before the patch test was applied. Patients were considered eligible if aged 18 to 70, diagnosed with alopecia and deemed suitable for DPC therapy, and patients were excluded if pregnant. Total RNA was isolated from unfractionated whole blood collected in Tempus Blood RNA tubes.

This sequence was found in a woman aged 18 to 35 with alopecia areata. Some clones in this sample may be carry-over from other donors' samples. This receptor chain uses TRBV5-5 and TRBJ1-2; TRBD1 agrees with 8 junctional bases. The source material was whole blood, sampled in connection with sensitization to the hapten diphenylcyclopropenone (DPC). Here is the DNA: TGTGCCAGCAGCCTCTCTGGACAGGGCGACTATGGCTACACCTTC. This translates into CASSLSGQGDYGYTF.